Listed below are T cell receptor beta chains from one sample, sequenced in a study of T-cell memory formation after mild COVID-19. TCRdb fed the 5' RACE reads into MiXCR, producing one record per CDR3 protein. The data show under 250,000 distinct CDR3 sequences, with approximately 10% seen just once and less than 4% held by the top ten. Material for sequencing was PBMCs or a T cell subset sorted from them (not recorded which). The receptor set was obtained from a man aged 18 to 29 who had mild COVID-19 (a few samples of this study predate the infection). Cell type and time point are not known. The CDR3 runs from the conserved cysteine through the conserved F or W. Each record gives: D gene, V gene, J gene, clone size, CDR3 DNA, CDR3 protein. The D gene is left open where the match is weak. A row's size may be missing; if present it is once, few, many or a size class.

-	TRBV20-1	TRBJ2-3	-	TGCAGTGCTAGAGATCTCCATACGCAGTATTTT	CSARDLHTQYF
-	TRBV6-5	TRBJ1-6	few	TGTGCCAGCAGTTACGGGGGATCAGGCTCCTATAATTCACCCCTCCACTTT	CASSYGGSGSYNSPLHF
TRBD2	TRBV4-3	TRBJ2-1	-	TGCGCCAGCAGCCGACGTCGACTAGCGGGCGGATACAATGAGCAGTTCTTC	CASSRRRLAGGYNEQFF
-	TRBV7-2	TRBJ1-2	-	TGTGCCAGCAGCTTAGTGGAGGGGCACGGCTACACCTTC	CASSLVEGHGYTF
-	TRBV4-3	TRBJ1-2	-	TGCGCCAGCAGCCAAGCCCAGAGGTGGGATGGCTACACCTTC	CASSQAQRWDGYTF
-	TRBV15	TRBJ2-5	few	TGTGCCACCAGCAGCATCCAAGAGACCCAGTACTTC	CATSSIQETQYF
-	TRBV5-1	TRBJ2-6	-	TGCGCCAGCGGCGACCTCTACTCTGGGGCCAACGTCCTGACTTTC	CASGDLYSGANVLTF
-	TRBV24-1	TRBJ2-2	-	TGTGCCACCAGTGACCCGGGACGGAACACCGGGGAGCTGTTTTTT	CATSDPGRNTGELFF
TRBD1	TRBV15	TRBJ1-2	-	TGTGCCACCAGCAGGGACAGGGGGCGCACGGGTGGCTACACCTTC	CATSRDRGRTGGYTF
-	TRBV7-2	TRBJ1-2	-	TGTGCCAGCAGCCACAGTGGGATACCGGGAGGCTACACCTTC	CASSHSGIPGGYTF
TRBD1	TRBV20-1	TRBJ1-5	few	TGCAGTGCTATAAAGGGGACAGGGTCCCTCAGGCCCCAGCATTTT	CSAIKGTGSLRPQHF
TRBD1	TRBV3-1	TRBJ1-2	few	TGTGCCAGCAGCCATTACTGGGACAGGACTACGCCCGGGGGCTATGGCTACACCTTC	CASSHYWDRTTPGGYGYTF
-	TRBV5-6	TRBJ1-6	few	TGTGCCAGCAATGGGGGACCAAATAATTCACCCCTCCACTTT	CASNGGPNNSPLHF
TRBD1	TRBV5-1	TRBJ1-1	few	TGCGCCAGCAGCTCTGGTCCCAGGACAGGGGGCAACACTGAAGCTTTCTTT	CASSSGPRTGGNTEAFF
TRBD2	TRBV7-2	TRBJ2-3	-	TGTGCCAGCAGCTCAGCGGGGGGGCGAGCGCAGTATTTT	CASSSAGGRAQYF
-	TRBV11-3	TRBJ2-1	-	TGTGCCAGCAGCTTAGAGGGGGCTTACAATGAGCAGTTCTTC	CASSLEGAYNEQFF
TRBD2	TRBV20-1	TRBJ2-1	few	TGCAGTGCTAGAGGACTAGCGGGGTACAATGAGCAGTTCTTC	CSARGLAGYNEQFF
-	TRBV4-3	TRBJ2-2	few	TGCGCCAGCAGCCAAGATCCGTGGAGGGAATGGACCGGGGAGCTGTTTTTT	CASSQDPWREWTGELFF
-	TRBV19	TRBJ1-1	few	TGTGCCAGTAGTATTAGGGTACAGGATGAAGCTTTCTTT	CASSIRVQDEAFF
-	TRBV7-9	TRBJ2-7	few	TGTGCCAGCAGCTTAGGGGGACACCCCCCCAGGTACGAGCAGTACTTC	CASSLGGHPPRYEQYF
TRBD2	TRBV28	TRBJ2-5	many	TGTGCCAGCACTTCTAGCGGGGGGGCTTCGGAGACCCAGTACTTC	CASTSSGGASETQYF
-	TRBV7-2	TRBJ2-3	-	TGTGCCAGCAGCTTCCAGGGGGGAGGGGAATGGACAGATACGCAGTATTTT	CASSFQGGGEWTDTQYF